This T cell receptor beta chain was identified in a study of cytomegalovirus exposure and HLA in healthy donors. Regarding the study as a whole: Several of the most significant clusters appeared, in a later analysis, to be linked to common viral pathogens. Prior analysis indicated that the majority of TCR beta V segments exhibited productivity approximately 87% or approximately 30% of the time.

This clone has only a few counts. Its target is not known. PCR was performed using 60 Vbeta and 13 Jbeta primers. Data came from immunoSEQ multiplex PCR; TCRdb stores just in-frame clones and leaves some out. Here the sample spans roughly 290,000 clones, approximately 80% being singletons. CDR1 and CDR2 from the germline V gene are MDHEN and SYDVKM. This CDR3 contains 16 residues. The J segment lost 6 bases and the V segment lost 1 base, leaving 8 bases of the junction unmatched. Source material: PBMCs. The chain is built from TRBV28 and TRBJ1-1, with 10 bases matching TRBD1. This sequence originates from a girl under 10 years old in good health and CMV-seronegative. The CDR3 loop reads CASSLSAGTGVPEAFF. Here the CDR3 DNA reads TGTGCCAGCAGTTTATCGGCCGGGACAGGGGTACCTGAAGCTTTCTTT.